In this sample, the clone carrying this T cell receptor beta chain turned up once. What it binds is not known. This entry is derived from a study of cytomegalovirus exposure and HLA in healthy donors. Study-wide points: In a later analysis, V- and J-gene trimming of beta chains associated with a DCLRE1C missense variant, replicated independently. The study found most TCR sequences rare, yet found some public TCRs in many donors. Judged likely to be a sequencing artifact was a cluster of highly shared sequence variants.

In germline, CDR1 is SGHTA, CDR2 FQGNSA. This CDR3 has 14 amino acids. V was clipped by 4 bases and J by 5 bases; unmatched bases: 3. PCR primers comprised 60 Vbeta and 13 Jbeta primers. TCRdb keeps only in-frame clones here, not all; method: immunoSEQ multiplex PCR. The sample has some 110,000 clones; 69% are singletons. The sequence was obtained from a man between 25 and 39 years old in good health and CMV-seronegative. The chain carries TRBV7-2 and TRBJ2-3; 10 bases align to TRBD2. Sequencing used PBMCs. For the CDR3, the DNA is TGTGCCAGCAGCTACCGACTAGCGGGAGATACGCAGTATTTT. It yields the protein CASSYRLAGDTQYF.